This T cell receptor beta chain stems from a study of human versus mouse CDR3 diversity and MHC coevolution. Study-wide results and caveats: Roughly 6 MHC II alleles selected the human T cells. Compared with mice, human CDR3s carried more deletions and insertions on average. Among all groups, two of three human donors showed least clonal inequality. Some 1.5 million TCR beta clonotypes were estimated for humans, the largest repertoire.

The CDR3 sequence is 17 residues long. Losses at the gene ends were 6 bases for V and 3 bases for J; bases not matched to a gene: 17. The germline gives CDR1 SGHTA, CDR2 FQGNSA. For this clone: Its antigen is as yet unknown.

The table came from immunoSEQ multiplex PCR; TCRdb's copy has only in-frame clones and leaves some out. The table has tens of thousands of clones, roughly 93% seen once. This sequence originates from a person aged 25 to 69 in good health. The rearrangement uses TRBV7-2 and TRBJ2-7; 7 nucleotides align to TRBD1. The specimen sequenced was naive CD4+ T cells from blood. Noted subset: CD45RO-negative CD62L-positive naive CD4 T cells. CDR3: CASREEIRDSILYEQYF. CDR3 sequence (DNA): TGTGCCAGCAGGGAGGAAATCCGGGACAGCATACTCTACGAGCAGTACTTC.